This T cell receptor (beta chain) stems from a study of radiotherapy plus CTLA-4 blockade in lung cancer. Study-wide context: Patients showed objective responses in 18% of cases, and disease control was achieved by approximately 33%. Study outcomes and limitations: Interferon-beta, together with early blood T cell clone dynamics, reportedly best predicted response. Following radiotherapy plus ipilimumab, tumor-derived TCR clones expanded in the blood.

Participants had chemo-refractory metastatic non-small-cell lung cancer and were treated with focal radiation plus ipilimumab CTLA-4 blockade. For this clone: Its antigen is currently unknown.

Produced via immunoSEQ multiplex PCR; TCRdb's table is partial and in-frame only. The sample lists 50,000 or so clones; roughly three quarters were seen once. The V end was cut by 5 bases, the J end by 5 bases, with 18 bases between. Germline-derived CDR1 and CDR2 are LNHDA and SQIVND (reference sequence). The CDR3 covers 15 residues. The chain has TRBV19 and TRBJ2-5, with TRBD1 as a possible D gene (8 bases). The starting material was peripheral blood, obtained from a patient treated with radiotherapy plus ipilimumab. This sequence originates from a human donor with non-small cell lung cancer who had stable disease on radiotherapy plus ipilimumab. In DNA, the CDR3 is TGTGCCAGTAGTCCAAGACAGGGGAGGGCGGAGACCCAGTACTTC. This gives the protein CASSPRQGRAETQYF. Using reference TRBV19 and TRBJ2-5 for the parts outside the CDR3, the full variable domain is DGGITQSPKYLFRKEGQNVTLSCEQNLNHDAMYWYRQDPGQGLRLIYYSQIVNDFQKGDIAEGYSVSREKKESFPLTVTSAQKNPTAFYLCASSPRQGRAETQYFGPGTRLLVL.